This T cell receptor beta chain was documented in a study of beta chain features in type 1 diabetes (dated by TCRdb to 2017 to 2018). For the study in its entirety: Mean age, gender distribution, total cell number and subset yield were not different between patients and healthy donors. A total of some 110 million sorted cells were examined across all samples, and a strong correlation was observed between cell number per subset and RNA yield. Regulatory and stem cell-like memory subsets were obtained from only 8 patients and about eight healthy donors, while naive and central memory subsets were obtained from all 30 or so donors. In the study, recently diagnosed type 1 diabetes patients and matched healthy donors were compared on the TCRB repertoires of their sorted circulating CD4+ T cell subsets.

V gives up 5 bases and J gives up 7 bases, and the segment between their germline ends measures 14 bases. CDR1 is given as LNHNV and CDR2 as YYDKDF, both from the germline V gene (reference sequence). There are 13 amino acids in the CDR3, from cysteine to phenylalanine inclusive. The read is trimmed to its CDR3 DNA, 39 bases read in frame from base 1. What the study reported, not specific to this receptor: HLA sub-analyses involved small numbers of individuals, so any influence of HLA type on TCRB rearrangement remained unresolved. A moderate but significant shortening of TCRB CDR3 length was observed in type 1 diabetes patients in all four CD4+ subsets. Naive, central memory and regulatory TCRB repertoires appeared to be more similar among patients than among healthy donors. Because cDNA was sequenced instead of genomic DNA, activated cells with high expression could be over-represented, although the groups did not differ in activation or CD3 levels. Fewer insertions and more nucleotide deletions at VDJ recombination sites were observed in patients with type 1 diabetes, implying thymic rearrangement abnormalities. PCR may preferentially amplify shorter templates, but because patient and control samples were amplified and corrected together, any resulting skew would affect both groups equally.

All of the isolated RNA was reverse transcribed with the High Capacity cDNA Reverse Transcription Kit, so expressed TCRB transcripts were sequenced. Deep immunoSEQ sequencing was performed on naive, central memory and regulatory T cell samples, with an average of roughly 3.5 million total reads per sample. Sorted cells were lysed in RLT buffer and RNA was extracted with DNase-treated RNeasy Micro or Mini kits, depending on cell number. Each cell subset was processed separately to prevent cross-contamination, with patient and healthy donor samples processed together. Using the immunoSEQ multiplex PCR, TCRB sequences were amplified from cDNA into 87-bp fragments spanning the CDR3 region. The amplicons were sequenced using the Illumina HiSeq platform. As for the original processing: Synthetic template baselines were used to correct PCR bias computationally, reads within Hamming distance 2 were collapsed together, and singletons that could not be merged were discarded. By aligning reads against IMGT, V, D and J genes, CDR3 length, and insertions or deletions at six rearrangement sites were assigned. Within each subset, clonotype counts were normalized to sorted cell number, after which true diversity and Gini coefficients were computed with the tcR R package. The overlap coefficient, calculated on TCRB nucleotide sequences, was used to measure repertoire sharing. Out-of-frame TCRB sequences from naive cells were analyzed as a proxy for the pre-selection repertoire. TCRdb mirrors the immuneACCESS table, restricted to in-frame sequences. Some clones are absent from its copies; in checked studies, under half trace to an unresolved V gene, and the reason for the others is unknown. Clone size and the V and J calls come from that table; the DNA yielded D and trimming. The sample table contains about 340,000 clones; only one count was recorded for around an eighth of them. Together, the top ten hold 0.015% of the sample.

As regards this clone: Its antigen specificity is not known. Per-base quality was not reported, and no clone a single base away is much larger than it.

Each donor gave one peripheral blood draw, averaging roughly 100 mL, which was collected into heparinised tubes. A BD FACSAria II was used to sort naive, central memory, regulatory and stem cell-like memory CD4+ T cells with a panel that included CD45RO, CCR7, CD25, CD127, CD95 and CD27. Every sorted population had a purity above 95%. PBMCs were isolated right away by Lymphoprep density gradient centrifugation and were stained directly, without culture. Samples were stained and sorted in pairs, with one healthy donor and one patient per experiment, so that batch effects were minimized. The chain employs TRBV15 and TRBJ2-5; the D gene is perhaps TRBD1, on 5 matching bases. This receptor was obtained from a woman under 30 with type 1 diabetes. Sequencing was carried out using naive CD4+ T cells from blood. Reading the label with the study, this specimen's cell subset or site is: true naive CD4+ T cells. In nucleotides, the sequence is TGTGCCACCAGCGGCAGGGTGTTTGGGACCCAGTACTTC. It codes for CATSGRVFGTQYF.